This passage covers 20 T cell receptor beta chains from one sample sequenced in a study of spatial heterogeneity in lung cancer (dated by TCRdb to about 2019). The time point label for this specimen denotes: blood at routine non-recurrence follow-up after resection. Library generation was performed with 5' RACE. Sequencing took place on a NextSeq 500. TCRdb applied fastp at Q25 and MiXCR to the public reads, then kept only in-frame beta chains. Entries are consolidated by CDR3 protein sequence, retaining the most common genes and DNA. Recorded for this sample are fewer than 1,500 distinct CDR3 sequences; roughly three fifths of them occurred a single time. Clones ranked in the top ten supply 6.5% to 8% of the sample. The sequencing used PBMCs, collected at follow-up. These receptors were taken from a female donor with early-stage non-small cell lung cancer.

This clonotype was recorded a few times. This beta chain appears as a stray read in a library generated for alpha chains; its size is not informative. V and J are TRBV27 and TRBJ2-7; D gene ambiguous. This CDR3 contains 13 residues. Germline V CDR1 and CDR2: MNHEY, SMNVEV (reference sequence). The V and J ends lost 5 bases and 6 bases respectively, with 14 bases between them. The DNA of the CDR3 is TGTGCCAGCAGTCCCCAGGTTTGGGGCGAGCAGTACTTC. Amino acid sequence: CASSPQVWGEQYF.

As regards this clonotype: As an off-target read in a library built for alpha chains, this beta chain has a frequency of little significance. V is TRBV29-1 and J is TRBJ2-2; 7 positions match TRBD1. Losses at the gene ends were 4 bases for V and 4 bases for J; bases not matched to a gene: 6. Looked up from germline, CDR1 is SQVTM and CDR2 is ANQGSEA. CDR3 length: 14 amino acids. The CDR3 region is CSVGVRGRTGELFF. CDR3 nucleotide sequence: TGCAGCGTTGGCGTGAGGGGGCGCACCGGGGAGCTGTTTTTT.

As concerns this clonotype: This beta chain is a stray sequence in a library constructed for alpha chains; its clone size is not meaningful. CDR3 nucleotides: TGTGCCAGCAGCGCCGCCAGGCCGGGTGAGCAGTTCTTC. It specifies CASSAARPGEQFF. This chain joins TRBV7-2 and TRBJ2-1; no reliable D call. V gave up 5 bases and J gave up 9 bases, with 14 bases separating them. CDR3 size: 13 residues. In germline, CDR1 is SGHTA, CDR2 FQGNSA.

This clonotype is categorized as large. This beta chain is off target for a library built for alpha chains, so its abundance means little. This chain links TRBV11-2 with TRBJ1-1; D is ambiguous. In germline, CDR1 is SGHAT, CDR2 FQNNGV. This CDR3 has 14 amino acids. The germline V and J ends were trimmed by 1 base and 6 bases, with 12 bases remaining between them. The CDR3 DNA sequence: TGTGCCAGCAGCTTAGCCGCCCTTGGCGCTGAAGCTTTCTTT. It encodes CASSLAALGAEAFF.

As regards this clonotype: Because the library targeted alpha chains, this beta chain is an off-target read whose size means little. The CDR3 loop reads CASSLVGVADTQYF. The DNA of the CDR3 is TGTGCCAGCAGTTTGGTCGGGGTCGCAGATACGCAGTATTTT. The chain uses TRBV28 and TRBJ2-3, with D perhaps matching TRBD2 (5 bases). V was clipped by 3 bases and J by 4 bases, with 11 bases between them. Germline-derived CDR1 and CDR2 are MDHEN and SYDVKM. This CDR3 is 14 amino acids long.

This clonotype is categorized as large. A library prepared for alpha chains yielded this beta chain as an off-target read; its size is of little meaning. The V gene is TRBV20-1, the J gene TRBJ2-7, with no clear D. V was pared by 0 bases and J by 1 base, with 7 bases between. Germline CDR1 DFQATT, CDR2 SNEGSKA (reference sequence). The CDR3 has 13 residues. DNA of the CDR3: TGCAGTGCTAGAGAGTGGAGTTCCTACGAGCAGTACTTC. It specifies CSAREWSSYEQYF.

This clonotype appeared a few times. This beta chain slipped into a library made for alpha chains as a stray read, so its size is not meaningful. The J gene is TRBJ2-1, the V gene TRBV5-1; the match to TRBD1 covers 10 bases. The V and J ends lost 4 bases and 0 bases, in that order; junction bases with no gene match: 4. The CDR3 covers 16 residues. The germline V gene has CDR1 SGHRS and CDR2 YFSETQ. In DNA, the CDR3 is TGCGCCAGCAGCCCAGGGGACAGGGGCTCCTACAATGAGCAGTTCTTC. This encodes CASSPGDRGSYNEQFF.

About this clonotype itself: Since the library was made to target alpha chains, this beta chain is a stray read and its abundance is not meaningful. CDR3 bases: TGTGCCAGCAGTGGCCTACAGCCCTACGAGCAGTACTTC. It translates to CASSGLQPYEQYF. The chain is built from TRBV6-5 and TRBJ2-7; no clear D. V was shortened by 5 bases and J by 2 bases, with 10 bases between the two germline ends. The germline V gene encodes CDR1 MNHEY and CDR2 SVGAGI. This CDR3 is 13 amino acids long.

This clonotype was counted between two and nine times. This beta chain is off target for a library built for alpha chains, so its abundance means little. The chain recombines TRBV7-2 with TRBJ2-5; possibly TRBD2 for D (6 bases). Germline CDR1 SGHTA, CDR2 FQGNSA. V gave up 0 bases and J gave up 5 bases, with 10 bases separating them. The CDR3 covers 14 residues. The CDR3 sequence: CASSLALEGETQYF. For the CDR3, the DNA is TGTGCCAGCAGCTTAGCGTTGGAGGGGGAGACCCAGTACTTC.

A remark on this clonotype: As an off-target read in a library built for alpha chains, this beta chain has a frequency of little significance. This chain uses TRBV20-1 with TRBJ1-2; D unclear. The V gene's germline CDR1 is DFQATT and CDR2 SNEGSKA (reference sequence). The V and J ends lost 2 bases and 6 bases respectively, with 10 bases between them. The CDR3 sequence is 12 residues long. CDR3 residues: CSARSAHHGYTF. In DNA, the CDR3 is TGCAGTGCTAGATCCGCCCACCATGGCTACACCTTC.

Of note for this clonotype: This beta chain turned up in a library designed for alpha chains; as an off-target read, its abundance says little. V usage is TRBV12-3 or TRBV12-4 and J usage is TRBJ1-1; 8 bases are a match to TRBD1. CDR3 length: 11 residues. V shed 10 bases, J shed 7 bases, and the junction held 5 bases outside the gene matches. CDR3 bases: TGTGCCACCGACAGGGGAGATGAAGCTTTCTTT. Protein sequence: CATDRGDEAFF.

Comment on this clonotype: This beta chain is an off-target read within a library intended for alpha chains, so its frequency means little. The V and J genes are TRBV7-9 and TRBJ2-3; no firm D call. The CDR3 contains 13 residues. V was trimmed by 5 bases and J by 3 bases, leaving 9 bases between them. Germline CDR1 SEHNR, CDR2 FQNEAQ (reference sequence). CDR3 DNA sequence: TGTGCCAGCAGCCCCCCGGCGACAGATACGCAGTATTTT. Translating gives CASSPPATDTQYF.

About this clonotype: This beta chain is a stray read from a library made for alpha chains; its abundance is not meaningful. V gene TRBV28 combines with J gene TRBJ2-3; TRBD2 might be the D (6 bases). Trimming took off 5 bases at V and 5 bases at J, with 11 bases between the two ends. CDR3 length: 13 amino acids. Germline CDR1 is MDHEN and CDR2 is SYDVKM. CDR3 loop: CASSPRREDTQYF. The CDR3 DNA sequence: TGTGCCAGCAGTCCCCGGCGGGAAGATACGCAGTATTTT.

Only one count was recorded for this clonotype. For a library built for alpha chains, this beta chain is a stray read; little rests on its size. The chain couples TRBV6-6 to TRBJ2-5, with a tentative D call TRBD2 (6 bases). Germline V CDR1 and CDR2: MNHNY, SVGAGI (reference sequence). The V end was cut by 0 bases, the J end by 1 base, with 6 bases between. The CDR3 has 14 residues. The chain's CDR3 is CASSYSGLQETQYF. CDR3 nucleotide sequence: TGTGCCAGCAGTTACTCGGGACTCCAAGAGACCCAGTACTTC.

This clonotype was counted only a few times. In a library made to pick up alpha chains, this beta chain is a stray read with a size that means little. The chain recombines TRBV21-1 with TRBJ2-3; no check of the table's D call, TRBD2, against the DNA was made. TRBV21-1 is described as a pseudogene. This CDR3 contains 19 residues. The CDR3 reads CASSKAGETGTGHTDTQYF. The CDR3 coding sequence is TGTGCCAGCAGCAAAGCGGGGGAGACCGGGACTGGCCACACAGATACGCAGTATTTT.

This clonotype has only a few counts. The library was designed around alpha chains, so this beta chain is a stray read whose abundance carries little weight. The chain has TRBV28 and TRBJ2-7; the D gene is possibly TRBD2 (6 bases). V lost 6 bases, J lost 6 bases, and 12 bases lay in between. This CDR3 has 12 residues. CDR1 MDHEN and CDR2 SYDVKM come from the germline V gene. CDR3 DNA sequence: TGTGCCAGCAGCTTCCGGGGACTCGAGCAGTACTTC. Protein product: CASSFRGLEQYF.

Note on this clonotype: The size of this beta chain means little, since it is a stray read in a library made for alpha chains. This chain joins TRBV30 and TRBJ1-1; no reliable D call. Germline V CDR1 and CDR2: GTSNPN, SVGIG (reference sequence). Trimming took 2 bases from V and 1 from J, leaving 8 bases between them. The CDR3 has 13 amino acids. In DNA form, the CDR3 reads TGTGCCTGGAGTTTCGTTCCGAACACTGAAGCTTTCTTT. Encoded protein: CAWSFVPNTEAFF.

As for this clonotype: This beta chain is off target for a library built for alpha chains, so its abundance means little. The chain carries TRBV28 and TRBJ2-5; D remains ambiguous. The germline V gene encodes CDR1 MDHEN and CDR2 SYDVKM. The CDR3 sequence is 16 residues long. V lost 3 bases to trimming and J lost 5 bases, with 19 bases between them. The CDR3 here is CASSFGWTLRRETQYF. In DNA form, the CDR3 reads TGTGCCAGCAGTTTCGGGTGGACCCTACGGCGGGAGACCCAGTACTTC.

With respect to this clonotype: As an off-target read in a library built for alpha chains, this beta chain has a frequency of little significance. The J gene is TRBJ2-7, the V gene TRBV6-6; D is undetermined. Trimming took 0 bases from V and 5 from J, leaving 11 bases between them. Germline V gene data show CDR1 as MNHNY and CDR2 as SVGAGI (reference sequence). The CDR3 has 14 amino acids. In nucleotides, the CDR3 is TGTGCCAGCAGTTACTCCGGGTCAGTCCACGAGCAGTACTTC. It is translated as CASSYSGSVHEQYF.

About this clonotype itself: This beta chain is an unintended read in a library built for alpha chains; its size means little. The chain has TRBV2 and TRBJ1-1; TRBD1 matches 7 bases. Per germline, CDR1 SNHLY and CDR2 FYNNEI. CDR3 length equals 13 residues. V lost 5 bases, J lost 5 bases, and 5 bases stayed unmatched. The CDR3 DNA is TGTGCCAGCAGTTTACAGGGGTGGACTGAAGCTTTCTTT. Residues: CASSLQGWTEAFF.